The sequence of this T cell receptor beta chain was determined in a study of cytomegalovirus exposure and HLA in healthy donors. The V end lost 5 bases, the J end lost 6 bases, and 13 bases lay between the germline ends. Germline V gives CDR1 SNHLY, CDR2 FYNNEI. The CDR3 spans 14 residues. The PCR made use of 60 Vbeta and 13 Jbeta primers. The repertoire was sequenced with immunoSEQ multiplex PCR; TCRdb's copy has only in-frame clones and lacks some. The profile covers 85,000 to 130,000 clones, with more than 60% appearing a single time and around 4.8% taken by the ten largest. Study findings and constraints: It was reported that the classifier diagnosed cytomegalovirus status with high specificity and sensitivity in both the original and validation cohorts. For most TCR beta V segments, an earlier analysis put the productive rate at about 87% or about 30% of the time. Later work found that TCR association rates differed between HLA loci; DRB1 had the most and HLA-C the fewest.

Note on this clone: Its antigen is as yet unknown.

V usage is TRBV2 and J usage is TRBJ2-2; TRBD1 might be the D (5 bases). The sequence derives from a woman under 30 in good health and CMV-seropositive. The source material was PBMCs. The CDR3 nucleotides are TGTGCCAGCAGTCCTCAGGGATTGGCCGGGGAGCTGTTTTTT. It codes for CASSPQGLAGELFF.